This T cell receptor (beta chain) was retrieved from a study of control samples from healthy donors and cancer patients. Between the trimmed V and J ends, which lost 4 bases and 4 bases, there was a span of 8 bases. There are 13 residues in the CDR3. Per the germline V gene, CDR1 is MGHDK and CDR2 is SYGVNS. Sequenced by immunoSEQ multiplex PCR; TCRdb stores in-frame clones only, minus some. The sample shows over 75,000 clones, roughly 80% of them seen only once. Sequencing used blood. The clonotype originates from a man aged 25 to 45 in good health. The rearrangement links TRBV25-1 to TRBJ1-3, with D unclear. CDR3 sequence reads: CASSALSGNTIYF. CDR3 bases: TGTGCCAGCAGTGCCCTTTCGGGAAACACCATATATTTT.